This T cell receptor (beta chain) was identified in a study of cytomegalovirus exposure and HLA in healthy donors. Study findings and constraints: Earlier analysis yielded a pattern in which most TCR beta V segments were productive about 90% or about 30% of the time. Most TCR sequences proved rare, with some public TCRs found in many donors. Across donors, sequencing depth was assumed by presence/absence analyses to be roughly uniform.

From germline, CDR1 is MNHEY and CDR2 SVGAGI. V shed 5 bases, J shed 1 base, and the junction held 1 base outside the gene matches. The CDR3 runs to 13 residues. Worth noting for this clone: The target antigen is unknown. The same CDR3 also results from other DNA sequences found in this sample.

Researchers ran the PCR with 60 Vbeta and 13 Jbeta primers. Data came from immunoSEQ multiplex PCR; TCRdb stores just in-frame clones and leaves some out. The table lists almost 200,000 clones, around three quarters of them singletons. The clonotype originates from a man aged 30 to 45 in good health and CMV-seronegative. Input material: PBMCs. V usage is TRBV6-5 and J usage is TRBJ1-1, with 7 bases matching TRBD1. CDR3 nucleotide sequence: TGTGCCAGCAGTCGACAGGGGAACACTGAAGCTTTCTTT. It specifies CASSRQGNTEAFF.